The 28 T cell receptor beta chains given below trace back to one sample, sequenced in a study of T cell responses to AZD1222 COVID-19 vaccine (dated by TCRdb to 2020 to 2022). The time point label for this specimen denotes: baseline before first vaccination. To prepare the library, the immunoSEQ multiplex PCR assay was applied. TCRdb re-hosts the immuneACCESS table, in-frame sequences only. Its copies lack some clones; in the studies checked, an unresolved V gene accounts for under half of them, and the cause for the rest is not known. The sample profile shows roughly 150,000 clones; roughly nine tenths of them were found once. About 5% of the sample is held by the ten biggest clonotypes. Sample: peripheral blood, taken on day 0 of AZD1222 vaccination. The source is an adult in good health.

The rearrangement uses TRBV5-1 and TRBJ2-1, with D tentatively TRBD1 (5 bases). This CDR3 comprises 14 residues. Germline V gene data show CDR1 as SGHRS and CDR2 as YFSETQ. Trimming left V 1 base short and J 5 bases short, with 10 bases between. CDR3 DNA sequence: TGCGCCAGCAGCTTGTTGCAGGGCAACAATGAGCAGTTCTTC. It codes for CASSLLQGNNEQFF.

This clone was seen only once. CDR3 nucleotide sequence: TGTGCCAGCTCACCGACCCCAGACAGGGGTCAGTCTGGCTACACCTTC. It is translated as CASSPTPDRGQSGYTF. The chain joins TRBV18 to TRBJ1-2, with 8 bases lining up with TRBD1. CDR1 KGHSH and CDR2 LQKENI come from the germline V gene. After removal of 3 bases from V and 7 bases from J, the junction contained 13 bases not matched to a gene. The CDR3 covers 16 residues. The full variable domain, rest sourced from reference TRBV18 and TRBJ1-2, is NAGVMQNPRHLVRRRGQEARLRCSPMKGHSHVYWYRQLPEEGLKFMVYLQKENIIDESGMPKERFSAEFPKEGPSILRIQQVVRGDSAAYFCASSPTPDRGQSGYTFGSGTRLTVV.

This clone has a handful of counts. The J gene is TRBJ1-3, the V gene TRBV3-1 (or the pseudogene TRBV3-2); D gene uncertain. The CDR3 totals 16 residues. With 3 bases removed from V and 0 bases from J, the gap between germline ends came to 12 bases. Germline V CDR1 and CDR2: LGHDT, YNNKEL (reference sequence). The CDR3 protein is CASSHLTSPSGNTIYF. The CDR3 nucleotides read TGTGCCAGCAGCCACCTAACGAGTCCCTCTGGAAACACCATATATTTT.

The J gene is TRBJ1-2, the V gene TRBV28; D might be TRBD1 (5 bases). This CDR3 comprises 14 residues. In germline, CDR1 is MDHEN, CDR2 SYDVKM. Trimming removed 3 bases at V and 5 bases at J, with 13 bases between. CDR3 amino acids: CASSFQNGAYGYTF. CDR3 nucleotides: TGTGCCAGCAGTTTCCAGAATGGGGCGTATGGCTACACCTTC.

The rearrangement links TRBV15 to TRBJ2-2, with 14 bases fitting TRBD2. Germline V gene lookup returns CDR1 LNHNV and CDR2 YYDKDF (reference sequence). The trim removed 3 bases at V and 4 bases at J, leaving 1 base unmatched. There are 16 residues in the CDR3. The CDR3 region is CATSRGTSGSTGELFF. The CDR3 nucleotides read TGTGCCACCAGCAGGGGGACTAGCGGGAGCACCGGGGAGCTGTTTTTT.

The rearrangement joins TRBV2 to TRBJ2-5; 16 nucleotides align to TRBD2. V shed 4 bases, J shed 9 bases, and the junction held 2 bases outside the gene matches. This CDR3 is 14 amino acids long. Germline V gene data show CDR1 as SNHLY and CDR2 as FYNNEI. CDR3 sequence (DNA): TGTGCCAGCAGTGGGGGACTAGCGGGAGGGTCCCAGTACTTC. Translating gives CASSGGLAGGSQYF.

The gene calls are TRBV7-2 and TRBJ2-1; D possibly uses TRBD1 or TRBD2 (6 bases each). The CDR3 runs 14 residues. V was cut by 2 bases and J by 6 bases, with 11 bases left in between. Germline V gives CDR1 SGHTA, CDR2 FQGNSA. The CDR3: CASSLPGAFNEQFF. The CDR3, as DNA: TGTGCCAGCAGCTTACCGGGGGCTTTCAATGAGCAGTTCTTC.

The J gene is TRBJ1-1, the V gene TRBV4-2, with D unclear. Germline assignment: CDR1 LGHNA and CDR2 YNFKEQ. V was clipped by 4 bases and J by 1 base, with 16 bases between them. CDR3 length equals 16 residues. Here the CDR3 DNA reads TGTGCCAGCAGCCCCCGGGTTGGGATCGGGAACACTGAAGCTTTCTTT. Translating it yields CASSPRVGIGNTEAFF.

The V gene is TRBV5-5, the J gene TRBJ1-2; D might be TRBD1 (6 bases). The CDR3 length is 16 residues. V was clipped by 4 bases and J by 6 bases, with 22 bases between them. CDR1 SGHKS and CDR2 YYEKEE come from the germline V gene (reference sequence). The CDR3 is CASSQGTRGLADGYTF. CDR3 sequence (DNA): TGTGCCAGCAGCCAGGGGACTCGGGGACTTGCTGATGGCTACACCTTC.

This chain joins TRBV18 and TRBJ2-2; D unresolved. Germline values: CDR1 KGHSH, CDR2 LQKENI. The V gene lost 6 bases and the J gene lost 2 bases, with 13 bases spanning the gap. The length of the CDR3 is 15 residues. DNA for the CDR3: TGTGCCAGCTCCACCAATCGTCACAACACCGGGGAGCTGTTTTTT. Encoded protein: CASSTNRHNTGELFF.

The chain employs TRBV9 and TRBJ1-3; no clear D. With 0 bases removed from V and 2 bases from J, the gap between germline ends came to 9 bases. Germline CDR1 is SGDLS and CDR2 is YYNGEE. This CDR3 is built from 15 residues. The CDR3 region has the DNA TGTGCCAGCAGCGTAGACCTGACGACTGGAAACACCATATATTTT. Its protein product is CASSVDLTTGNTIYF.

The chain joins TRBV9 to TRBJ2-2; D may be TRBD2 (6 bases). The CDR3 runs to 15 residues. Per the germline V gene, CDR1 is SGDLS and CDR2 is YYNGEE. The ends were cut back, 0 bases at V and 4 bases at J, with 10 bases in the middle. DNA of the CDR3: TGTGCCAGCAGCGTAGACACCGGGGGCACCGGGGAGCTGTTTTTT. Protein: CASSVDTGGTGELFF.

The V and J genes are TRBV7-2 and TRBJ2-4, with 9 bases identical to TRBD2. The CDR3 has 15 amino acids. Germline CDR1 SGHTA, CDR2 FQGNSA. The V and J ends lost 5 bases and 6 bases, in that order; junction bases with no gene match: 8. CDR3: CASSPPASGTNIQYF. The CDR3 nucleotides read TGTGCCAGCAGCCCCCCGGCTAGCGGGACAAACATTCAGTACTTC.

The V call is TRBV6-5, the J call TRBJ1-1, with D possibly matching TRBD1 (6 bases). Germline lookup yields CDR1 MNHEY and CDR2 SVGAGI. Deletions cut 6 bases from V and 2 bases from J, with 13 bases between. The CDR3 has 14 residues. CDR3 region: CASRRQESNTEAFF. CDR3 coding DNA: TGTGCCAGCAGAAGACAGGAATCCAACACTGAAGCTTTCTTT.

This chain joins TRBV5-6 and TRBJ2-5; D perhaps matches TRBD1 (5 bases). V was cut by 1 base and J by 3 bases, with 7 bases left in between. The CDR3 has 13 residues. In germline, CDR1 is SGHDT, CDR2 YYEEEE. CDR3 sequence: CASSLSGKETQYF. Written as DNA, the CDR3 is TGTGCCAGCAGCTTGTCAGGGAAAGAGACCCAGTACTTC.

The chain links TRBV18 to TRBJ2-3; TRBD1 or TRBD2 may be the D gene (5 bases each). From germline, CDR1 is KGHSH and CDR2 LQKENI. Between the trimmed V and J ends, which lost 4 bases and 3 bases, there was a span of 11 bases. CDR3 size: 14 residues. CDR3 sequence reads: CASSRGSSTDTQYF. The CDR3 DNA follows: TGTGCCAGCTCACGGGGGTCTTCTACAGATACGCAGTATTTT. The whole variable domain, remainder taken from reference TRBV18 and TRBJ2-3, is NAGVMQNPRHLVRRRGQEARLRCSPMKGHSHVYWYRQLPEEGLKFMVYLQKENIIDESGMPKERFSAEFPKEGPSILRIQQVVRGDSAAYFCASSRGSSTDTQYFGPGTRLTVL.

This clone was counted a single time. V and J are TRBV30 and TRBJ2-7; 12 positions match TRBD1. CDR1 is GTSNPN and CDR2 is SVGIG in the germline V gene (reference sequence). The CDR3 spans 17 residues. The trim removed 5 bases at V and 4 bases at J, leaving 15 bases unmatched. CDR3 nucleotide sequence: TGTGCCTGGGGTCCCCGGATTGGGGACAGGGGGCATTACGAGCAGTACTTC. Its translation: CAWGPRIGDRGHYEQYF.

This chain links TRBV14 with TRBJ1-1, with 9 bases fitting TRBD1. The CDR3 extends over 18 amino acids. In germline, CDR1 is SGHDN, CDR2 FVKESK. The trim removed 1 base at V and 2 bases at J, leaving 11 bases unmatched. CDR3 protein: CASSQVIWRDRDNTEAFF. The CDR3 region has the DNA TGTGCCAGCAGCCAAGTAATCTGGAGGGACAGGGATAACACTGAAGCTTTCTTT.

This clone was counted a few times. The chain uses TRBV7-8 and TRBJ2-1; D perhaps matches TRBD1 (6 bases). CDR1 is SGHVS, CDR2 FQNEAQ, per germline. The V end was cut by 5 bases, the J end by 0 bases, with 11 bases between. The CDR3 is 15 amino acids. CDR3 nucleotides: TGTGCCAGCAGCCGAGGGGGTTACTCCTACAATGAGCAGTTCTTC. Protein sequence: CASSRGGYSYNEQFF.

The J gene is TRBJ2-3, the V gene TRBV7-3; maybe TRBD1 (8 bases). CDR1 is SGHTA and CDR2 is FQGTGA in the germline V gene. CDR3 length equals 16 residues. Trimming pared 2 bases from V and 4 bases from J, leaving 16 bases between. CDR3 sequence: CASSLGGDRLSDTQYF. The CDR3 nucleotides are TGTGCCAGCAGCTTAGGGGGGGACAGGCTTTCAGATACGCAGTATTTT.

The chain's CDR3 is CASRLAGAYEQYF. CDR3 coding DNA: TGTGCCAGCAGACTAGCGGGAGCCTACGAGCAGTACTTC. The chain recombines TRBV19 with TRBJ2-7; the match to TRBD2 covers 12 bases. Germline values: CDR1 LNHDA, CDR2 SQIVND (reference sequence). This CDR3 comprises 13 residues. V gave up 9 bases and J gave up 2 bases; unmatched junction bases: 2.

V and J are TRBV2 and TRBJ2-7, with TRBD1 matching over 7 bases. This CDR3 spans 12 amino acids. Germline V gene lookup returns CDR1 SNHLY and CDR2 FYNNEI. With V trimmed by 10 bases and J by 3 bases, 6 bases remained unmatched. Written as DNA, the CDR3 is TGTGCCACCAAGGGGGACAGCTACGAGCAGTACTTC. As protein: CATKGDSYEQYF.

CDR3 loop: CASSYSNRLATDTQYF. DNA for the CDR3: TGTGCCAGCAGTTACTCGAATCGACTAGCAACAGATACGCAGTATTTT. The rearrangement links TRBV6-2 or TRBV6-3 to TRBJ2-3, with 7 positions matching TRBD2. The V gene end was trimmed by 0 bases and the J gene end by 3 bases; junction bases not matched to a gene: 6. Germline lookup yields CDR1 MNHEY and CDR2 SVGEGT. This CDR3 comprises 16 residues.

The V and J genes are TRBV19 and TRBJ1-1; tentatively, D is TRBD1 (5 bases). Trimming took off 4 bases at V and 1 base at J, with 19 bases between the two ends. This CDR3 spans 17 amino acids. Germline V gene data show CDR1 as LNHDA and CDR2 as SQIVND (reference sequence). The CDR3 DNA follows: TGTGCCAGTAGTACGTCGAATGCCGGGACGGAGAACACTGAAGCTTTCTTT. Translation gives CASSTSNAGTENTEAFF.

This clone was found once. The chain is built from TRBV5-1 and TRBJ1-2; TRBD1 matches at 10 bases. Germline assignment: CDR1 SGHRS and CDR2 YFSETQ. This CDR3 has 16 residues. V was clipped by 0 bases and J by 4 bases; unmatched bases: 6. This CDR3 is CASSLATGGGLYGYTF. The DNA of the CDR3 is TGCGCCAGCAGCTTGGCGACAGGGGGCGGACTCTATGGCTACACCTTC.

The chain employs TRBV3-1 (or the pseudogene TRBV3-2) and TRBJ2-7, with 8 bases lining up with TRBD2. J gave up 1 base and V 1 base, and 3 bases lay outside the gene matches. CDR3 length: 15 residues. The V gene's germline CDR1 is LGHDT and CDR2 YNNKEL (reference sequence). The CDR3 loop is CASSQVSGGSYEQYF. The DNA of the CDR3 is TGTGCCAGCAGCCAAGTGTCGGGAGGGTCCTACGAGCAGTACTTC.

The genes are TRBV18 and TRBJ2-6, with D unresolved. Deletions cut 2 bases from V and 0 bases from J, with 8 bases between. This CDR3 comprises 16 residues. The germline gives CDR1 KGHSH, CDR2 LQKENI. CDR3 loop: CASSPIGTSGANVLTF. CDR3 nucleotides: TGTGCCAGCTCACCAATAGGCACCTCTGGGGCCAACGTCCTGACTTTC.

The chain uses TRBV5-1 and TRBJ2-2; 8 nucleotides agree with TRBD2. From germline, CDR1 is SGHRS and CDR2 YFSETQ. This CDR3 is 13 amino acids long. Trimming at V came to 3 bases and at J to 6 bases, leaving 1 base not matched to a gene. The chain's CDR3 is CASSSGLAGELFF. The DNA for the CDR3 is TGCGCCAGCAGCTCGGGACTAGCCGGGGAGCTGTTTTTT.